A selection of T cell receptor beta chains follows, all from one sample in a study of CD8 T cells in Susac syndrome. Each CDR3 protein is one row after TCRdb ran MiXCR on the immunoSEQ multiplex PCR reads. The top ten hold about 0.21% of the sample, which has some 150,000 distinct CDR3 sequences, approximately 94% seen once. Sequenced: CD8+ T cells from PBMCs. Every receptor here comes from a human donor with multiple sclerosis. Each CDR3 is given with its conserved first and last residue. The order of the fields is V gene, D gene, CDR3 length, clone size, J gene, CDR3 DNA, CDR3 protein. A D gene is named only where the DNA matches it firmly. The size of a clone is reported for some rows only, either as once, few or many, or as a class for expanded clones.

>TRBV2|-|11|few|TRBJ2-7
TGTGCCAGCAGTGGTGACTACGAGCAGTACTTC
CASSGDYEQYF
>TRBV19|-|12|once|TRBJ2-1
TGTGCCAGTAGATGGGGGGACAATGAGCAGTTCTTC
CASRWGDNEQFF
>TRBV15|TRBD1|15|-|TRBJ1-2
TGTGCCACCAGCAGCGGGTCAGGGGGCGCGGGAGGCTACACCTTC
CATSSGSGGAGGYTF
>TRBV27|TRBD1|16|-|TRBJ2-2
TGTGCCAGCAGCTTCTACTCGGACAGGAGGAGCGGGGAGCTGTTTTTT
CASSFYSDRRSGELFF
>TRBV9|-|17|-|TRBJ2-2
TGTGCCAGCAGCGGTAACAGGGACTTACCTTACACCGGGGAGCTGTTTTTT
CASSGNRDLPYTGELFF
>TRBV10-3|-|16|-|TRBJ1-2
TGTGCCATCAGTGAGTCGTTAGGCTTGGAGGGCTATGGCTACACCTTC
CAISESLGLEGYGYTF
>TRBV29-1|-|14|-|TRBJ1-2
TGCAGCGTAGGGAGGGGACGGGAGACCTATGGCTACACCTTC
CSVGRGRETYGYTF
>TRBV4-1|-|16|-|TRBJ2-3
TGCGCCAGCAGCCAAGAGTCCTGGTCTACCGCAGATACGCAGTATTTT
CASSQESWSTADTQYF
>TRBV7-9|TRBD1|16|-|TRBJ2-1
TGTGCCAGCAGCTTTTCCGGGACAGGGGCGCCGGATGAGCAGTTCTTC
CASSFSGTGAPDEQFF
>TRBV5-6|TRBD1|14|-|TRBJ2-2
TGTGCCAGCAGCGCAGGGACAGCCCCCGGGGAGCTGTTTTTT
CASSAGTAPGELFF
>TRBV27|-|18|-|TRBJ2-2
TGTGCCAGCAGTTTATCCGCCGGGGCACCCCTAATGGCGGGGGAGCTGTTTTTT
CASSLSAGAPLMAGELFF
>TRBV7-9|-|15|-|TRBJ2-1
TGTGCCAGCAGCTTAGCACTTACCCCCGACAATGAGCAGTTCTTC
CASSLALTPDNEQFF
>TRBV12-5|-|11|-|TRBJ1-1
TGTGCTAGTGCCTTCTCCGCTGAAGCTTTCTTT
CASAFSAEAFF
>TRBV6-4|-|13|-|TRBJ1-2
TGTGCCAGCAGTGCCGGGGATGCGGAGGGCTACACCTTC
CASSAGDAEGYTF